The T cell receptor beta chain under discussion was sequenced for a study of T cell responses to AZD1222 COVID-19 vaccine. Looking at the study overall: Second doses were pooled across both intervals (about 4 or about 12 weeks). Whole-study findings and limits: Rises in breadth and depth of Spike-specific TCRs came after two AZD1222 doses. Repertoires were collected only later (after the peak T cell response had occurred).

The CDR3 runs 17 residues. Germline-derived CDR1 and CDR2 are MDHEN and SYDVKM. Trimming stripped 2 bases from V and 8 bases from J, with 22 bases between. This clone occurred once. The antigen remains undetermined. The repertoire was sequenced with immunoSEQ multiplex PCR; TCRdb's copy has only in-frame clones and lacks some. This table holds roughly 140,000 clones, around 90% found once. This specimen consisted of peripheral blood, obtained on day 0 of AZD1222 vaccination. The clonotype comes from an adult in good health. The chain combines TRBV28 with TRBJ1-5; D not certain. CDR3 protein: CASSLGASSGIGEPQHF. The CDR3 DNA reads TGTGCCAGCAGTTTAGGCGCGTCTTCTGGTATTGGGGAGCCCCAGCATTTT. Full variable domain (remainder filled in from reference TRBV28 and TRBJ1-5): DVKVTQSSRYLVKRTGEKVFLECVQDMDHENMFWYRQDPGLGLRLIYFSYDVKMKEKGDIPEGYSVSREKKERFSLILESASTNQTSMYLCASSLGASSGIGEPQHFGDGTRLSIL.